The rows below give T cell receptor beta chains drawn from one sample of a study of blood T cell repertoires in COVID-19. Here immunoSEQ multiplex PCR was the method, and the copy in TCRdb shows in-frame clones only, minus some. Among 200,000 or so clones listed, approximately 79% were seen once. The sample was peripheral blood. Receptors originate from a human donor in a cohort sampled during active COVID-19. CDR3s include the opening cysteine and the closing phenylalanine or tryptophan. Each record gives: V gene, D gene, clone size, J gene, CDR3 DNA, CDR3 protein. A D gene is named only where the DNA matches it firmly. Size tells how often a clone was seen (once, few, many) or the class of an expanded clone, and some rows leave it out.

>TRBV4-3|NA|NA|TRBJ2-6
TGCGCCAGCAGCCAAGGATACAACTCTGGGGCCAACGTCCTGACTTTC
CASSQGYNSGANVLTF
>TRBV4-1|NA|NA|TRBJ2-4
TGCGCCAGCAGCCAAGAGGGTACGGCGAGGGCCACCGGAAACATTCAGTACTTC
CASSQEGTARATGNIQYF
>TRBV5-4|TRBD2|NA|TRBJ2-7
TGTGCCAGCAGCGTGGGACTAGCGGGACCTACGACCTACGAGCAGTACTTC
CASSVGLAGPTTYEQYF
>TRBV27|TRBD1|NA|TRBJ2-3
TGTGCCAGCTCGGATCGACAGGGAGCAGATACGCAGTATTTT
CASSDRQGADTQYF
>TRBV12-3/TRBV12-4|TRBD1|once|TRBJ1-2
TGTGCCAGTACGGGACAGGGCGTGTATGGCTACACCTTC
CASTGQGVYGYTF
>TRBV7-9|NA|NA|TRBJ1-2
TGTGCCAGCAGCTCAGACTTAAACTATGGCTACACCTTC
CASSSDLNYGYTF
>TRBV6-2/TRBV6-3|NA|once|TRBJ2-7
TGTGCCAGCAGCACCGGGACTGGTTACGAGCAGTACTTC
CASSTGTGYEQYF
>TRBV5-5|NA|NA|TRBJ1-1
TGTGCCAGCAGCTTGAGTATTCAGGGCCCTGAAGCTTTCTTT
CASSLSIQGPEAFF
>TRBV7-9|NA|NA|TRBJ2-1
TGTGCCAGCAGCTTAGCAGCGCTTTCCTACAATGAGCAGTTCTTC
CASSLAALSYNEQFF
>TRBV7-3|TRBD2|NA|TRBJ2-2
TGTGCCAGCAGCACGCTAGCGGGAGGCTACACCGGGGAGCTGTTTTTT
CASSTLAGGYTGELFF
>TRBV7-8|TRBD1|NA|TRBJ2-7
TGTGCCAGCAGCCCCGCAGGGGGCTTGGACGAGCAGTACTTC
CASSPAGGLDEQYF
>TRBV3-1/TRBV3-2|TRBD1|NA|TRBJ2-7
TGTGCCAGCACGCGGGACAGGGGAGACGAGCAGTACTTC
CASTRDRGDEQYF
>TRBV4-3|TRBD2|NA|TRBJ2-7
TGCGCCAGCAGCCAAGATCGCGGGGGTCCCGAGCAGTACTTC
CASSQDRGGPEQYF
>TRBV27|TRBD2|NA|TRBJ2-7
TGTGCCAGCAGCCCCGGACGGACTAGCGGGAGCCACGAGCAGTACTTC
CASSPGRTSGSHEQYF
>TRBV29-1|TRBD1|few|TRBJ1-2
TGCAGCGTCCTGGACAGGGCAGCGGATGGCTACACCTTC
CSVLDRAADGYTF
>TRBV11-2|NA|NA|TRBJ2-7
TGTGCCAGCAGCTCCCAGGTGGCCTACGAGCAGTACTTC
CASSSQVAYEQYF
>TRBV5-5|TRBD1|NA|TRBJ2-5
TGTGCCAGCAGCTGGACAGGGGGCGCGGGGACCCAGTACTTC
CASSWTGGAGTQYF
>TRBV6-1|TRBD1|NA|TRBJ1-5
TGTGCCAGCAGTGACCGCGGACAGGGAGGTCAGCCCCAGCATTTT
CASSDRGQGGQPQHF